This T cell receptor beta chain was sequenced during a study of cytomegalovirus exposure and HLA in healthy donors. At the level of the study: Out of several hundred genotyped donors, less than 90% belonged to the Caucasian-associated ancestry cluster.

Findings and limits, study-wide: Some highly shared sequence variants likely arose as a pipeline artifact. When analyzed later, the rates of TCR association showed variation by HLA locus, with DRB1 the most and HLA-C the fewest. Sequences of the TCR beta chain were said to predict the HLA-A and HLA-B alleles of most subjects accurately.

Trimming stripped 3 bases from V and 4 bases from J, with 15 bases between. Looked up from germline, CDR1 is KGHSH and CDR2 is LQKENI. The CDR3 is made up of 16 amino acids. As to this clone: As yet, its antigen is unknown.

PCR primers comprised 60 Vbeta and 13 Jbeta primers. Sequenced by immunoSEQ multiplex PCR; TCRdb stores in-frame clones only, minus some. Of 180,000 or so clones in the sample, 78% were seen once. V gene TRBV18 combines with J gene TRBJ2-2, with D hard to call. Specimen: PBMCs. The TCR sequence derives from a female donor in good health and CMV-seronegative. The CDR3 loop reads CASSPNHFRVTGELFF. The CDR3 DNA reads TGTGCCAGCTCACCGAACCACTTTCGGGTCACCGGGGAGCTGTTTTTT.